This TCR beta chain came from a study of PD-1 blockade in classical Hodgkin lymphoma. Notes on the study in general: Unlike CD8+ TCR diversity, which did not rise significantly by C4D1, CD4+ TCR diversity did. In newly diagnosed patients, baseline TCR diversity was reportedly below that of healthy donors.

Following autologous stem cell transplantation, relapse occurred in every patient, and exposure to brentuximab vedotin varied. The V end was cut by 8 bases, the J end by 5 bases, with 16 bases between. The V gene's germline CDR1 is SGHNT and CDR2 YYREEE (reference sequence). The CDR3 sequence is 13 residues long. Clones were sequenced by immunoSEQ multiplex PCR, and TCRdb holds only the in-frame ones, with some missing. The table has about 58,000 clones, more than 85% seen once; the top ten hold over 9.5%. On this clone itself: Its antigen is undetermined.

The chain recombines TRBV5-4 with TRBJ2-5; D might be TRBD2 (5 bases). The specimen was peripheral blood mononuclear cells (PBMCs), collected before the second cycle of nivolumab. This TCR came from a human donor with classical Hodgkin lymphoma. As DNA, the CDR3 is TGTGCCAGTCAGAGCGACCGAGGGGAGACCCAGTACTTC. This sequence encodes CASQSDRGETQYF.